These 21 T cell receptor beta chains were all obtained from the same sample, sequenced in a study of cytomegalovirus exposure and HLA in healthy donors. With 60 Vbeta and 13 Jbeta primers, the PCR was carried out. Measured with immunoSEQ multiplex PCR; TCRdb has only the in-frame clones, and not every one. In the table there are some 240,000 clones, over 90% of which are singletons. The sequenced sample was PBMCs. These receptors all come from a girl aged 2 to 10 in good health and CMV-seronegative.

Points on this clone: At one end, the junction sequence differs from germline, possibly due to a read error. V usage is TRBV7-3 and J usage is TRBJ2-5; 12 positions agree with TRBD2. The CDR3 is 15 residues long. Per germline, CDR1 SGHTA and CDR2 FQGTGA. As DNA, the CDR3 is TGTGCCAGCAGCCTAACCGGGACTAGCGGGGAGACCCAGTACTTC. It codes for CASSLTGTSGETQYF.

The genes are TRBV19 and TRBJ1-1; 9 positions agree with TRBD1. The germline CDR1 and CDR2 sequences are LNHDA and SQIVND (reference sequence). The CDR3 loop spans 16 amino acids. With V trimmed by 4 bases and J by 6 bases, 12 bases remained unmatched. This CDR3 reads CASSRGTGKSIPEAFF. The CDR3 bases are TGTGCCAGTAGTAGAGGGACAGGGAAGTCGATCCCTGAAGCTTTCTTT.

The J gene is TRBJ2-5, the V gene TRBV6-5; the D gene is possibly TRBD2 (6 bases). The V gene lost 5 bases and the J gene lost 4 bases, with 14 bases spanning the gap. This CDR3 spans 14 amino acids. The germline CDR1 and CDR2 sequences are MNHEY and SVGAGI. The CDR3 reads CASSNGLGGETQYF. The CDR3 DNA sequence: TGTGCCAGCAGTAACGGGTTGGGGGGAGAGACCCAGTACTTC.

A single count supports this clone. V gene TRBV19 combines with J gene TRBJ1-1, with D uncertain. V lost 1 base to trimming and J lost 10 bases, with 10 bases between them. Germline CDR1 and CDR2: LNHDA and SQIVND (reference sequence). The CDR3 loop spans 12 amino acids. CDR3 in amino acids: CASSIVEGGAFF. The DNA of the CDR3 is TGTGCCAGTAGTATAGTTGAGGGAGGAGCTTTCTTT. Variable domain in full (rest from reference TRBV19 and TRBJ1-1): DGGITQSPKYLFRKEGQNVTLSCEQNLNHDAMYWYRQDPGQGLRLIYYSQIVNDFQKGDIAEGYSVSREKKESFPLTVTSAQKNPTAFYLCASSIVEGGAFFGQGTRLTVV.

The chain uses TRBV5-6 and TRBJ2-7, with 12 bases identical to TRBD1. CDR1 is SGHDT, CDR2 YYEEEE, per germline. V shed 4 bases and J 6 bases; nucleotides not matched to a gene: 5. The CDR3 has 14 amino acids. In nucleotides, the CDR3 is TGTGCCAGCAGCCTAGGGACAGGGGGCATCGAGCAGTACTTC. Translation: CASSLGTGGIEQYF.

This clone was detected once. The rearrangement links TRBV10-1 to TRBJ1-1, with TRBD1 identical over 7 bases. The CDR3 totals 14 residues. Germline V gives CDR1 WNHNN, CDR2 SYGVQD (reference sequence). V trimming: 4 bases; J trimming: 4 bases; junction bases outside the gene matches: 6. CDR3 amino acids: CASSATGVRTEAFF. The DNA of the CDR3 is TGCGCCAGCAGTGCTACAGGGGTGCGCACTGAAGCTTTCTTT.

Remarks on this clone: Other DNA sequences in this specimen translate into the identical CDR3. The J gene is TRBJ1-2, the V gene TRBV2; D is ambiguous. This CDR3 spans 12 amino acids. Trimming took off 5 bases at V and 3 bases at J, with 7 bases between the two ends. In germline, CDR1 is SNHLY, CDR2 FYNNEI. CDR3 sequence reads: CASSLLDYGYTF. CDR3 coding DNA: TGTGCCAGCAGTCTATTAGACTATGGCTACACCTTC.

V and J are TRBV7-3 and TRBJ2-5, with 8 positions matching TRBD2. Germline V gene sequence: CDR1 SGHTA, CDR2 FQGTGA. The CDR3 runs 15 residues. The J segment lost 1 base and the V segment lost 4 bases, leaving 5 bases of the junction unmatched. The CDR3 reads CASSSSGGVQETQYF. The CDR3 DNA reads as TGTGCCAGCAGCTCCTCGGGAGGGGTCCAAGAGACCCAGTACTTC.

The CDR3 region is CASSYTNQPQHF. In DNA form, the CDR3 reads TGTGCCAGCAGTTACACAAATCAGCCCCAGCATTTT. The V gene is TRBV6-6, the J gene TRBJ1-5; D is ambiguous. CDR1 and CDR2 from the germline V gene are MNHNY and SVGAGI (reference sequence). The V end lost 2 bases, the J end lost 4 bases, and 3 bases lay between the germline ends. The CDR3 consists of 12 residues.

CDR3 loop: CASSSRDGYGYTF. The CDR3, as DNA: TGCGCCAGCAGCTCCAGGGATGGCTATGGCTACACCTTC. This sequence joins TRBV5-1 and TRBJ1-2; possible D gene TRBD1, 5 bases. CDR3 length equals 13 residues. The germline V gene has CDR1 SGHRS and CDR2 YFSETQ. With 3 bases removed from V and 4 bases from J, the gap between germline ends came to 10 bases.

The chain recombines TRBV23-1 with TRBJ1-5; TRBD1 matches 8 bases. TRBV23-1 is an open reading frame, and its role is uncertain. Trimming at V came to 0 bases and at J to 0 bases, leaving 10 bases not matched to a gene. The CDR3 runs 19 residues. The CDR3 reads CASSQSETGVESSNQPQHF. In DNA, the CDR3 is TGCGCCAGCAGTCAATCGGAGACAGGGGTTGAGTCTAGCAATCAGCCCCAGCATTTT.

Here the CDR3 reads CASSELKGGTEAFF. The CDR3, as DNA: TGTGCCAGCAGTGAATTAAAGGGAGGAACTGAAGCTTTCTTT. The chain has TRBV25-1 and TRBJ1-1; D is uncertain. The CDR3 contains 14 residues. Per germline, CDR1 MGHDK and CDR2 SYGVNS. V lost 1 base and J 5 bases, leaving 11 bases between the germline ends.

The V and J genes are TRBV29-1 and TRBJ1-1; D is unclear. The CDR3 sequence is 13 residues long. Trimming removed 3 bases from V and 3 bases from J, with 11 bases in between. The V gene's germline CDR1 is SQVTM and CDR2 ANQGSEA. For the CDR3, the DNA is TGCAGCGTTGAGGTGTTAGAGGACACTGAAGCTTTCTTT. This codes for CSVEVLEDTEAFF.

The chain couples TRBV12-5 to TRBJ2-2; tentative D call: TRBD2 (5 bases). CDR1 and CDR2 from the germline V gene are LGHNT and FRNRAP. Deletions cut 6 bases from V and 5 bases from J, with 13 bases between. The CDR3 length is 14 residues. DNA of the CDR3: TGTGCTAGTGGCGGGCCTACGGGGACCGGGGAGCTGTTTTTT. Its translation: CASGGPTGTGELFF.

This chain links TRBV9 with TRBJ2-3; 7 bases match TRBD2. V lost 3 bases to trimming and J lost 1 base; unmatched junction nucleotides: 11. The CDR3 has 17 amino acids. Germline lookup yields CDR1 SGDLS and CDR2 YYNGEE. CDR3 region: CASSGAFGAGGTDTQYF. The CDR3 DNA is TGTGCCAGCAGCGGAGCTTTCGGGGCGGGGGGCACAGATACGCAGTATTTT.

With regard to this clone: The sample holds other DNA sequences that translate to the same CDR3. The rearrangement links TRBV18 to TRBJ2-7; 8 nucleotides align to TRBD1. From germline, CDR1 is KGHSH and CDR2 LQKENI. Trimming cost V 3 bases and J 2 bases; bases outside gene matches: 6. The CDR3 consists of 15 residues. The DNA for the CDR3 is TGTGCCAGCTCACCGACCGGGACAGGAGCCTACGAGCAGTACTTC. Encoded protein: CASSPTGTGAYEQYF.

The CDR3 sequence: CASTPVATSGDNEQFF. The CDR3 nucleotides read TGTGCCAGCACCCCCGTGGCGACTAGCGGGGACAATGAGCAGTTCTTC. The rearrangement joins TRBV5-4 to TRBJ2-1, with TRBD2 matching over 11 bases. There are 16 residues in the CDR3. The V and J ends lost 6 bases and 5 bases, in that order; junction bases with no gene match: 10. The germline V gene has CDR1 SGHNT and CDR2 YYREEE (reference sequence).

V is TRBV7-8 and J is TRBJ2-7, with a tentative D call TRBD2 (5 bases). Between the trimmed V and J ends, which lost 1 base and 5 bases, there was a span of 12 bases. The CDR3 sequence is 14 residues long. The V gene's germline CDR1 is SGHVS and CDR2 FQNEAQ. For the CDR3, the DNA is TGTGCCAGCAGCTTAGGACGCGGGTACGACGAGCAGTACTTC. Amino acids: CASSLGRGYDEQYF.

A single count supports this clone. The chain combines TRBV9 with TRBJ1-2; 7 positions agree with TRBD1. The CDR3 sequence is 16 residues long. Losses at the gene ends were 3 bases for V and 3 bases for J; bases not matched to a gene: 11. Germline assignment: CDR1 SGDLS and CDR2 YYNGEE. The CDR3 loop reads CASSEGDSPWDYGYTF. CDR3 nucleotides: TGTGCCAGCAGCGAGGGGGACAGCCCATGGGACTATGGCTACACCTTC.

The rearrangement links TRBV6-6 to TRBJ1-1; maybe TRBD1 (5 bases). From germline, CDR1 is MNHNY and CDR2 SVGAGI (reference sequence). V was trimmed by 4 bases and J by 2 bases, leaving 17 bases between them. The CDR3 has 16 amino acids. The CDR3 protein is CASSFHFRGGNTEAFF. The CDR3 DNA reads TGTGCCAGCAGTTTCCATTTCCGGGGGGGTAACACTGAAGCTTTCTTT.

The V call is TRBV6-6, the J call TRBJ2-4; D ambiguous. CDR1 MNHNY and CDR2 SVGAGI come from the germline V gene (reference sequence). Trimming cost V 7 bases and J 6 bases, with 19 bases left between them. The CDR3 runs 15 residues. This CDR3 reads CASTRDVDSGNIQYF. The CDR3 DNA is TGTGCCAGCACACGTGACGTAGACTCTGGAAACATTCAGTACTTC.